Here is one TCR beta chain with its context. Its antigen is still unknown. The sample holds no much larger clone one base away, and base qualities are not on file. The sample is drawn from a study of cytotoxic CD8 clonotypes in ibrutinib-treated CLL (dated by TCRdb to the early 2020s). Turning to the overall study: The cohort had 11 relapsed/refractory and some 15 treatment-naive patients; under 18 were IGHV unmutated. Cryopreserved peripheral blood mononuclear cells were collected at three points: before therapy, at response, and at either sustained remission or disease progression. Response samples were taken after a median of approximately a year on treatment, ranging from about 6 to 40 months. Samples averaged about 260,000 productive templates and approximately 100,000 productive rearrangements. Of the roughly 86 people in the trial, 25 to 30 had longitudinal samples available. Partial responses were observed in about 25 patients and complete responses in 2; after a median follow-up of roughly 72 months, remission was maintained in approximately 14 patients and progression was observed in 12. Every remission and progressive disease sample was obtained while ibrutinib was still being received by the patients.

On a MiSeq, deep resolution sequencing aimed for a depth between 1 in 1 million and 1 in 200,000 T cells, with each clonotype covered 10x on average. The immunoSEQ hsTCRB Kit was used to generate TCR beta libraries. The original pipeline was this. The data were analyzed with ImmunoSEQ Analyzer and ImmunoSEQ Data Assistant, and V, D and J gene assignments followed IMGT definitions. Clonality, with values ranging from 0 to 1, was calculated as one minus the normalized Shannon entropy of productive rearrangement frequencies. Only overrepresented clonotypes making up at least 0.05% of each patient's repertoire were included in the public clonotype analysis. Thirteen age-matched healthy donor repertoires from immuneACCESS were used as controls for clonality. TCRdb took over this immuneACCESS table, retaining in-frame rearrangements with V and J assigned. Such tables are incomplete; in checked studies, under half of the missing clones stem from an unresolved V gene, and the remainder is unexplained. The D gene and trimming were derived from the DNA, and the V and J assignments and clone size from that table. Counted in this sample were hundreds of thousands of clones; 70% of them appeared once. The ten largest clones represent roughly 14% of the sample.

The sample's time point label, decoded: 20 to 25 months on ibrutinib. Roughly 1.8 micrograms of genomic DNA were extracted from cryopreserved PBMCs for TCR beta library preparation. High-throughput TCR beta sequencing was performed on longitudinal blood samples from CLL patients receiving ibrutinib monotherapy. The patients took part in an open-label, single-center phase 2 trial of ibrutinib monotherapy. What the work shows at the level of the full study, not this receptor alone: Sampling times were not matched between patients in sustained remission and patients whose disease was progressing, and lymph node repertoires were not examined. At baseline, clonality was higher than in age-matched healthy donors and showed a strong correlation with circulating CD8+ T-cell counts. Public clonotypes were rare and either shrank or stayed stable during treatment, and the rise in clonality at ibrutinib response reflected expansion of private clonotypes. Clonality increased at ibrutinib response, stayed stable in sustained remission, and fell back toward baseline at progression.

The germline V and J ends show losses of 4 bases and 6 bases respectively, and no gene match explains 14 bases of the junction. The germline V gene specifies SGHRS as CDR1 and YFSETQ as CDR2. The CDR3 has 18 amino acids, counting the end cysteine and phenylalanine. Just the 54-base CDR3 DNA is kept, in frame starting at base 1. Here the chain combines TRBV5-1 and TRBJ2-3; a stretch of 13 junction bases matches TRBD2. The input for sequencing was PBMCs, taken after 24 months of ibrutinib treatment. The clonotype was recovered from a human donor with chronic lymphocytic leukemia. Here is the DNA: TGCGCCAGCAGCAATCCCGGACTAGCGGGAGTACTCTCGGATACGCAGTATTTT. Its protein product is CASSNPGLAGVLSDTQYF.